This T cell receptor (beta chain) came from a study of cytomegalovirus exposure and HLA in healthy donors. This PCR relied on a set of 60 Vbeta primers and 13 Jbeta primers. The method was immunoSEQ multiplex PCR; TCRdb's version includes in-frame clones alone and lacks a portion of them. The sample yields about 120,000 clones, 65% to 80% seen once. Germline CDR1 reads LNHDA; CDR2 reads SQIVND (reference sequence). Trimming removed 4 bases at V and 8 bases at J, with 17 bases between. The CDR3 has 14 residues. The rearrangement links TRBV19 to TRBJ1-1; the D gene is possibly TRBD1 (5 bases). This TCR was sampled from a human donor in good health. The sequenced sample was PBMCs. Here the CDR3 DNA reads TGTGCCAGTAGTAAGCCCGGGGGAAACGGGGAAGCTTTCTTT. It encodes CASSKPGGNGEAFF.